Listed below are T cell receptor beta chains from one sample, sequenced in a study of T-cell memory formation after mild COVID-19. TCRdb re-called the 5' RACE reads through MiXCR, storing one row per CDR3 protein. Among about 180,000 distinct CDR3 sequences listed, roughly 17% were seen once. Sequencing used PBMCs or a T cell subset sorted from them (not recorded which). All receptors derive from an adult woman who had mild COVID-19 (a few samples of this study predate the infection). Cell type and time point are not known. Both conserved end residues are part of each CDR3. The D gene is left open where the match is weak. The size entry is marked missing in some rows and otherwise reads once, few, many or a size class.

v_gene: TRBV6-2/TRBV6-3; j_gene: TRBJ2-3; d_gene: TRBD2; abundance: few; CDR3nt: TGTGCCAGCAGTTCCTATAGCGGGAGGGCCACAGATACGCAGTATTTT; CDR3aa: CASSSYSGRATDTQYF
v_gene: TRBV4-3; j_gene: TRBJ2-3; d_gene: TRBD2; abundance: few; CDR3nt: TGCGCCAGCAGCCAAGACGCGGGAGTATCGCAGTATTTT; CDR3aa: CASSQDAGVSQYF
v_gene: TRBV7-9; j_gene: TRBJ2-7; d_gene: TRBD1; abundance: -; CDR3nt: TGTGCCAGCAGCGTCCGACAGGGGCGCGAGCAGTACTTC; CDR3aa: CASSVRQGREQYF
v_gene: TRBV7-9; j_gene: TRBJ2-7; d_gene: TRBD2; abundance: many; CDR3nt: TGTGCCAGCAGCCGCGGGACTAATCGGTACGAGCAGTACTTC; CDR3aa: CASSRGTNRYEQYF
v_gene: TRBV14; j_gene: TRBJ1-2; d_gene: TRBD1; abundance: -; CDR3nt: TGTGCCAGCAGACGAACCGGGACAGGGATTCATGGCTACACCTTC; CDR3aa: CASRRTGTGIHGYTF
v_gene: TRBV25-1; j_gene: TRBJ2-3; d_gene: -; abundance: few; CDR3nt: TGTGCCACGGAAGCGGCGGGGTCAGATACGCAGTATTTT; CDR3aa: CATEAAGSDTQYF
v_gene: TRBV4-1; j_gene: TRBJ2-5; d_gene: TRBD2; abundance: few; CDR3nt: TGCGCCAGCAGCCAAGAAGGGGGCCGGCGGGGGGGCCGGCAAGAGACCCAGTACTTC; CDR3aa: CASSQEGGRRGGRQETQYF
v_gene: TRBV5-5; j_gene: TRBJ1-1; d_gene: -; abundance: -; CDR3nt: TGTGCCAGCAGCTTGGTACAGTCCTATGAAGCTTTCTTT; CDR3aa: CASSLVQSYEAFF
v_gene: TRBV12-3/TRBV12-4; j_gene: TRBJ1-1; d_gene: -; abundance: -; CDR3nt: TGTGCCAGCACCCTGGCGGGGGTTACTGAAGCTTTCTTT; CDR3aa: CASTLAGVTEAFF
v_gene: TRBV28; j_gene: TRBJ2-4; d_gene: -; abundance: -; CDR3nt: TGTGCCAGCAGTTTCGGGGAGCCCGGACAGCCCACGTACTTC; CDR3aa: CASSFGEPGQPTYF
v_gene: TRBV7-9; j_gene: TRBJ1-1; d_gene: -; abundance: -; CDR3nt: TGTGCCAGCAGCACCGAGGTCACTGAAGCTTTCTTT; CDR3aa: CASSTEVTEAFF
v_gene: TRBV19; j_gene: TRBJ1-5; d_gene: -; abundance: -; CDR3nt: TGTGCCAGTAGTATAGGGGTTGAATCCAATCAGCCCCAGCATTTT; CDR3aa: CASSIGVESNQPQHF
v_gene: TRBV6-2/TRBV6-3; j_gene: TRBJ2-2; d_gene: -; abundance: few; CDR3nt: TGTGCCAGCAGTTACTGGGGGGAGCTGTTTTTT; CDR3aa: CASSYWGELFF